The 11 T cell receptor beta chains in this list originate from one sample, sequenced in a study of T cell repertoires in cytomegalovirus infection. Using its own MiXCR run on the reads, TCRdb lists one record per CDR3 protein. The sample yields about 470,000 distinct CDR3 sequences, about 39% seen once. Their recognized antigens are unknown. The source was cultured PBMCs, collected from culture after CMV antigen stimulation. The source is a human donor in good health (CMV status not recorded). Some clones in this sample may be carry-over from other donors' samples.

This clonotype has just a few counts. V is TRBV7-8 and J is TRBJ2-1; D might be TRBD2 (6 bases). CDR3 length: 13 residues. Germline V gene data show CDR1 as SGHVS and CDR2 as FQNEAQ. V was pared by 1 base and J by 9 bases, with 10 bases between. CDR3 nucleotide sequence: TGTGCCAGCAGCTTAGTCGTGGAGGGTGAGCAGTTCTTC. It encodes CASSLVVEGEQFF.

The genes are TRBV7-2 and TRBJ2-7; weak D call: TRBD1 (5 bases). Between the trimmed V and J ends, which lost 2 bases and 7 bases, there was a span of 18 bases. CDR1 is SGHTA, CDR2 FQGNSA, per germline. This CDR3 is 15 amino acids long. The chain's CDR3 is CASSLPPVGAREQYF. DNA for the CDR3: TGTGCCAGCAGCTTACCTCCGGTTGGGGCGCGTGAGCAGTACTTC.

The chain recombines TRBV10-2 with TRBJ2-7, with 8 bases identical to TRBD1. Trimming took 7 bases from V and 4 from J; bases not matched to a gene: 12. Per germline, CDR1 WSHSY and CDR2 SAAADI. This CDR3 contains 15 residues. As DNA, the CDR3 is TGCGCCAGCAAGAGGGGGGAGACAGGGGTTTACGAGCAGTACTTC. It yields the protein CASKRGETGVYEQYF.

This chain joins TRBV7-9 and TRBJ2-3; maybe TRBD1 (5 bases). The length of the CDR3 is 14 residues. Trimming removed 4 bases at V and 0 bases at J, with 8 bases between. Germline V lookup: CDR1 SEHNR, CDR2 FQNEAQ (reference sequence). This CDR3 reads CASSSDISTDTQYF. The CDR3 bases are TGTGCCAGCAGCTCGGACATAAGCACAGATACGCAGTATTTT.

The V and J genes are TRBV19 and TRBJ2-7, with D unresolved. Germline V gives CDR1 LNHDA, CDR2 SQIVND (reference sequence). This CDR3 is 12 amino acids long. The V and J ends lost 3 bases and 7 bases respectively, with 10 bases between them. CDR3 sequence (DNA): TGTGCCAGTAGTATGGGGTCGGAGGAGCAGTACTTC. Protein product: CASSMGSEEQYF.

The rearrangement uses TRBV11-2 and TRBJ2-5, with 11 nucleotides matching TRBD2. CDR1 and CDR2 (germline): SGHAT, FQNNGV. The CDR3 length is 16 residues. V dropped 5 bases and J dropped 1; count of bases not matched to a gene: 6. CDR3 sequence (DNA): TGTGCCAGCAGCCAACTAGCGGGAGCCCTCCAAGAGACCCAGTACTTC. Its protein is CASSQLAGALQETQYF.

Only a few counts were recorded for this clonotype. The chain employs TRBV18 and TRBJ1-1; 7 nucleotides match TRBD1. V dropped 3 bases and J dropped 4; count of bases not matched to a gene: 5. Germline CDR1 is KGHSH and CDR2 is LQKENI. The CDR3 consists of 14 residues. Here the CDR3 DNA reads TGTGCCAGCTCACCGACAGGGTATCGCACTGAAGCTTTCTTT. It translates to CASSPTGYRTEAFF.

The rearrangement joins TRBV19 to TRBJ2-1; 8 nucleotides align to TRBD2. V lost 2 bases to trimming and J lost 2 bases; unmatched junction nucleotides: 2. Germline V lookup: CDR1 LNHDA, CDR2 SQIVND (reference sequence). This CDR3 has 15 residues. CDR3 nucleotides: TGTGCCAGTAGTATATCAGCGGGGGCCTACAATGAGCAGTTCTTC. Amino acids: CASSISAGAYNEQFF. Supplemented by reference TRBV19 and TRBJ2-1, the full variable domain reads DGGITQSPKYLFRKEGQNVTLSCEQNLNHDAMYWYRQDPGQGLRLIYYSQIVNDFQKGDIAEGYSVSREKKESFPLTVTSAQKNPTAFYLCASSISAGAYNEQFFGPGTRLTVL.

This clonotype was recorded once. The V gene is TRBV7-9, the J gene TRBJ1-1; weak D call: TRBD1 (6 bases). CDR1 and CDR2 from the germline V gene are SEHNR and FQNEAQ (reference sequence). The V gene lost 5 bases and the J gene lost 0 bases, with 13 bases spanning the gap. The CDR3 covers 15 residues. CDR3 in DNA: TGTGCCAGCAGCCCGGACAGCCATGTGAACACTGAAGCTTTCTTT. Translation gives CASSPDSHVNTEAFF.

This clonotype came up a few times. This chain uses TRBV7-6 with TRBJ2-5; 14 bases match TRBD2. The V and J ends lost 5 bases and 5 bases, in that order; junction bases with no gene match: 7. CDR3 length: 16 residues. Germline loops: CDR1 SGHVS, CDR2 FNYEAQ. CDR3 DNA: TGTGCCAGCAGCAAAATAAGACTAGCGGGGGGGGAGACCCAGTACTTC. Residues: CASSKIRLAGGETQYF.

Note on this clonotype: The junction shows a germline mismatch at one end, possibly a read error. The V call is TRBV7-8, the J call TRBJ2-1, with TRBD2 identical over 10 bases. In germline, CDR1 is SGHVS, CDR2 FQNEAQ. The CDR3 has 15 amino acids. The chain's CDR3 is CANSSWTSGADEQFF. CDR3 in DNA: TGTGCCAACAGCTCCTGGACTAGCGGAGCGGATGAGCAGTTCTTC.